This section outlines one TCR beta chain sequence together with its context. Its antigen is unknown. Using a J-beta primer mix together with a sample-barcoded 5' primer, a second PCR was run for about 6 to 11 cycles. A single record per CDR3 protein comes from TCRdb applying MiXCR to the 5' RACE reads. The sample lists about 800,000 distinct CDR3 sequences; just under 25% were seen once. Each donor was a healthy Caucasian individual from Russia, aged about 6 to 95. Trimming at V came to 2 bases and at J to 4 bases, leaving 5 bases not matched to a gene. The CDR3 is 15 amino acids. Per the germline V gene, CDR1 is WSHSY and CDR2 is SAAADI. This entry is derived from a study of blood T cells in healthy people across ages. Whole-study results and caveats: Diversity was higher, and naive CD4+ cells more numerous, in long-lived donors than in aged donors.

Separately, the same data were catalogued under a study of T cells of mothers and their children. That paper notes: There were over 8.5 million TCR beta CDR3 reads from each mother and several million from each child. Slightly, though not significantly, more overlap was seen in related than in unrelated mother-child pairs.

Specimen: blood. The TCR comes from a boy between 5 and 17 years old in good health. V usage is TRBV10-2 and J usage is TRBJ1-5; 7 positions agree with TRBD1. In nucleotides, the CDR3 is TGCGCCAGCAGTGAGGACAGGGCGCAGAATCAGCCCCAGCATTTT. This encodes CASSEDRAQNQPQHF.